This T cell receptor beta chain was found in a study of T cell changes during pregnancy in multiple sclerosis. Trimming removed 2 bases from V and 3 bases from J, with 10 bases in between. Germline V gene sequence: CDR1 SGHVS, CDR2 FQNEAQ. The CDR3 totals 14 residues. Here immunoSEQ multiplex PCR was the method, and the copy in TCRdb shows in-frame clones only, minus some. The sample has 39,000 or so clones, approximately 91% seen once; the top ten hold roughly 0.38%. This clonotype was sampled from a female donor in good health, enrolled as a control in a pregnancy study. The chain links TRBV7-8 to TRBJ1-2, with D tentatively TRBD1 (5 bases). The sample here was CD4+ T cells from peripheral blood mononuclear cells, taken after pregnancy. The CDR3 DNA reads TGTGCCAGCAGCTTATCCGAGACAGACTATGGCTACACCTTC. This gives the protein CASSLSETDYGYTF.